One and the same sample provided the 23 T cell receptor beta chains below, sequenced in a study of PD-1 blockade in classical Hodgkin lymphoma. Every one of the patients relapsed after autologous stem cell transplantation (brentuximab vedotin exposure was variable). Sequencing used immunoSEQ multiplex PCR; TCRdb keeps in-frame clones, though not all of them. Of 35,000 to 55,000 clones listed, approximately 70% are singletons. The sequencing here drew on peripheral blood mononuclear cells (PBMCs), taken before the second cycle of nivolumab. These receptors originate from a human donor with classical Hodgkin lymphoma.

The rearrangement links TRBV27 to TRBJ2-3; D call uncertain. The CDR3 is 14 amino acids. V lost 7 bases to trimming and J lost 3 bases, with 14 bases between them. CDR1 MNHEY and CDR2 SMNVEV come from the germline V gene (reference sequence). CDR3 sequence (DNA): TGTGCCAGCACCCCCGAAGTGGCGACAGATACGCAGTATTTT. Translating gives CASTPEVATDTQYF.

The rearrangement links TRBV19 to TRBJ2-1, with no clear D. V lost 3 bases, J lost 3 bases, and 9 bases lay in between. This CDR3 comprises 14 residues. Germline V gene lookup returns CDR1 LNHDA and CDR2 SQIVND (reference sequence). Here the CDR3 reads CASSIASGYNEQFF. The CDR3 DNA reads TGTGCCAGTAGTATTGCTTCAGGCTACAATGAGCAGTTCTTC.

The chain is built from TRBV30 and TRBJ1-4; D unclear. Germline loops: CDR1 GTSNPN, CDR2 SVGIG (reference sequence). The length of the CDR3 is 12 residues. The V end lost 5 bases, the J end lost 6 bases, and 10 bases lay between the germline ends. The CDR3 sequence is CAWSGWDEKLFF. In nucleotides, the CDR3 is TGTGCCTGGTCTGGGTGGGATGAAAAACTGTTTTTT.

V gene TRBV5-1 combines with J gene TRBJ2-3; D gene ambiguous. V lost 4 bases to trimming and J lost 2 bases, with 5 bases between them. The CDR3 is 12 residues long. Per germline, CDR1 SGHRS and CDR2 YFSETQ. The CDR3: CASSPYTDTQYF. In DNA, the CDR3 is TGCGCCAGCAGCCCATACACAGATACGCAGTATTTT.

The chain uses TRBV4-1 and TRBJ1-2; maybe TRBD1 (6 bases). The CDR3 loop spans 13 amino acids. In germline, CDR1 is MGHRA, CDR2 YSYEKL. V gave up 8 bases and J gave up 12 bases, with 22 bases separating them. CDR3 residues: CASGGGGGRENTF. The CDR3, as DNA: TGCGCCAGCGGGGGCGGGGGGGGCAGGGAGAACACCTTC.

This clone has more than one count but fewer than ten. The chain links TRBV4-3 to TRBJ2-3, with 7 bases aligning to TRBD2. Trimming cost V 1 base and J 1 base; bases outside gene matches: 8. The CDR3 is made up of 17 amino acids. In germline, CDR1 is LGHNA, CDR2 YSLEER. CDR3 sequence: CASSQGPSGPRTDTQYF. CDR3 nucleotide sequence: TGCGCCAGCAGCCAAGGCCCTAGCGGACCTCGCACAGATACGCAGTATTTT.

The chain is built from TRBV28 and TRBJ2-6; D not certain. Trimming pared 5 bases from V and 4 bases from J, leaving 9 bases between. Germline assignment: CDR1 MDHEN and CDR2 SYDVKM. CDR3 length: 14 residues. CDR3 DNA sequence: TGTGCCAGCAGTCCCCTACCCGGGGCCAACGTCCTGACTTTC. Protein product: CASSPLPGANVLTF.

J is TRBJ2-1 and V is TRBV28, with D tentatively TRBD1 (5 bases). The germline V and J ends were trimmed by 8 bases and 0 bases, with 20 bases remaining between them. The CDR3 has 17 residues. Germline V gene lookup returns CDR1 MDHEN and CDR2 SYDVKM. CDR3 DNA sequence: TGTGCCAGCGCCCAGTCCTTCACAGGTAGCTCCTACAATGAGCAGTTCTTC. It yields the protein CASAQSFTGSSYNEQFF.

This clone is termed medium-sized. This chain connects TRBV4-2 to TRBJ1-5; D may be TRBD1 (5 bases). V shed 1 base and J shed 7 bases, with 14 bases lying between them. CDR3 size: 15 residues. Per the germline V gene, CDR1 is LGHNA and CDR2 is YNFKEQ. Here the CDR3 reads CASSQAWPGSQPQHF. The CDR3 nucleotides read TGTGCCAGCAGCCAAGCCTGGCCAGGGTCGCAGCCCCAGCATTTT.

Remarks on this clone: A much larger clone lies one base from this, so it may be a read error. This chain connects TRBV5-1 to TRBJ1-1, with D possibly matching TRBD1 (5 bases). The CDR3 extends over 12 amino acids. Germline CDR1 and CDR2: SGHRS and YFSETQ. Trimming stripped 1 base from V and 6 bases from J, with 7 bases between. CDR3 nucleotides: TGCGCCAGCAGCTTGACAGGCGCTGAAGCTTTCTTT. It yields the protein CASSLTGAEAFF.

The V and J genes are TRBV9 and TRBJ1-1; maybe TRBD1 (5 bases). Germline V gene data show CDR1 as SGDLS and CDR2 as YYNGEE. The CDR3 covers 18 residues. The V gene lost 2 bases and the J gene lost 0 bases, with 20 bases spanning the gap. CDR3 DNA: TGTGCCAGCAGCGTTTATAATTTACCCGGGGCGCTGAACACTGAAGCTTTCTTT. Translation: CASSVYNLPGALNTEAFF.

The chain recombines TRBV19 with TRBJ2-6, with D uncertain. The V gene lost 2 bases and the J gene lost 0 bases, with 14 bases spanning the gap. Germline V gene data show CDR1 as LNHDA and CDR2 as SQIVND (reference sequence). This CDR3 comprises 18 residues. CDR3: CASSILASTYSGANVLTF. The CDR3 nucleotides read TGTGCCAGTAGTATATTGGCCAGCACTTACTCTGGGGCCAACGTCCTGACTTTC. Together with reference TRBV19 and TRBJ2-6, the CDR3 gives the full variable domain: DGGITQSPKYLFRKEGQNVTLSCEQNLNHDAMYWYRQDPGQGLRLIYYSQIVNDFQKGDIAEGYSVSREKKESFPLTVTSAQKNPTAFYLCASSILASTYSGANVLTFGAGSRLTVL.

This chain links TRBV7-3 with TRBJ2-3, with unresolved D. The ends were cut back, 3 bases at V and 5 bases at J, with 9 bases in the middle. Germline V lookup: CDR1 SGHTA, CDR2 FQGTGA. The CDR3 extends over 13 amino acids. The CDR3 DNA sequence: TGTGCCAGCAGCTTGGAGCTTGGAGATACGCAGTATTTT. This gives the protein CASSLELGDTQYF.

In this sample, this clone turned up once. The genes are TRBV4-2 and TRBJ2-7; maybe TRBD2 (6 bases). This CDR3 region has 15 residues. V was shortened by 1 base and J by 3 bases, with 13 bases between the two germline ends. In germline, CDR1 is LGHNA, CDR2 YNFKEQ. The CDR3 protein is CASSQVLSSDYEQYF. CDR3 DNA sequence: TGTGCCAGCAGCCAAGTTCTGTCTAGCGACTACGAGCAGTACTTC.

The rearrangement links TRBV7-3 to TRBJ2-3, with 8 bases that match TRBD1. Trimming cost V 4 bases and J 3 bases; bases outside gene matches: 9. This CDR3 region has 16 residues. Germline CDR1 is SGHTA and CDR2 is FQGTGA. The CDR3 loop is CASSSTQGAGTDTQYF. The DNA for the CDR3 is TGTGCCAGCAGCTCGACCCAGGGGGCGGGAACAGATACGCAGTATTTT.

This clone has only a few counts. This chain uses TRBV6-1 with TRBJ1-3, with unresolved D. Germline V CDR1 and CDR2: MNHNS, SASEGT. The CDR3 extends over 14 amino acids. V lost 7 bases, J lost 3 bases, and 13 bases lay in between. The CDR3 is CASKKWGDGNTIYF. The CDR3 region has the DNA TGTGCCAGCAAAAAATGGGGAGATGGAAACACCATATATTTT.

CDR3 sequence (DNA): TGTGCCAGCAGCTTGTGGCTCGACAGGGGCCTCCTAGCCAAAAACATTCAGTACTTC. Its protein product is CASSLWLDRGLLAKNIQYF. V and J are TRBV5-6 and TRBJ2-4; 8 bases line up with TRBD1. Trimming removed 1 base from V and 0 bases from J; junction bases left unmatched: 12. Germline loops: CDR1 SGHDT, CDR2 YYEEEE. The CDR3 is 19 amino acids.

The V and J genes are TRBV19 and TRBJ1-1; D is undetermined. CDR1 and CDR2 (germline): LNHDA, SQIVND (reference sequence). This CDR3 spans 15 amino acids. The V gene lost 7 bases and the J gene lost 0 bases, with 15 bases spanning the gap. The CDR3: CASKVTDQMNTEAFF. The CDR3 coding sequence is TGTGCCAGTAAGGTAACGGACCAGATGAACACTGAAGCTTTCTTT.

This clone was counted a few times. The CDR3 here is CASSLARGPYNEQFF. The CDR3 region has the DNA TGCGCCAGCAGCTTGGCCCGGGGACCCTACAATGAGCAGTTCTTC. The chain joins TRBV5-1 to TRBJ2-1, with D perhaps matching TRBD1 or TRBD2 (5 bases each). This CDR3 spans 15 amino acids. The V gene's germline CDR1 is SGHRS and CDR2 YFSETQ. The V gene lost 0 bases and the J gene lost 2 bases, with 9 bases spanning the gap. Together with reference TRBV5-1 and TRBJ2-1, the CDR3 gives the full variable domain: KAGVTQTPRYLIKTRGQQVTLSCSPISGHRSVSWYQQTPGQGLQFLFEYFSETQRNKGNFPGRFSGRQFSNSRSEMNVSTLELGDSALYLCASSLARGPYNEQFFGPGTRLTVL.

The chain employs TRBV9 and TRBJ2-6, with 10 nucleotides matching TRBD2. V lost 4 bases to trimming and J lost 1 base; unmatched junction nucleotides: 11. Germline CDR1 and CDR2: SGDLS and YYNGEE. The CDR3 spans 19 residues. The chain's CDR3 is CASSPSLAGGSSGANVLTF. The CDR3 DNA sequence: TGTGCCAGCAGCCCTAGCTTAGCGGGGGGTTCATCTGGGGCCAACGTCCTGACTTTC.

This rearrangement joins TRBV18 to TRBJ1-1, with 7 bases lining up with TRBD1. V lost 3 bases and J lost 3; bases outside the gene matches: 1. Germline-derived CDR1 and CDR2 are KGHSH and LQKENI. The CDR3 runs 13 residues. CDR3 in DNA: TGTGCCAGCTCACCGCAGGGGGACACTGAAGCTTTCTTT. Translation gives CASSPQGDTEAFF.

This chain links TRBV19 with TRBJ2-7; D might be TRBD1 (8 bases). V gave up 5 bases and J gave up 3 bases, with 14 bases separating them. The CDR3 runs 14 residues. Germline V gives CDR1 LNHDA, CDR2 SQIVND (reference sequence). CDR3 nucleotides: TGTGCCAGTAGTTTCAACAGGGGGGGCTACGAGCAGTACTTC. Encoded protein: CASSFNRGGYEQYF.

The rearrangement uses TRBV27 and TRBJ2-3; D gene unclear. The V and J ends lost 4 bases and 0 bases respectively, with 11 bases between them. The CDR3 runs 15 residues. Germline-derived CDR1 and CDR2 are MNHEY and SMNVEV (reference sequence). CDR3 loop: CASSSYSSSTDTQYF. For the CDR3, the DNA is TGTGCCAGCAGTTCATATTCCTCTAGCACAGATACGCAGTATTTT.